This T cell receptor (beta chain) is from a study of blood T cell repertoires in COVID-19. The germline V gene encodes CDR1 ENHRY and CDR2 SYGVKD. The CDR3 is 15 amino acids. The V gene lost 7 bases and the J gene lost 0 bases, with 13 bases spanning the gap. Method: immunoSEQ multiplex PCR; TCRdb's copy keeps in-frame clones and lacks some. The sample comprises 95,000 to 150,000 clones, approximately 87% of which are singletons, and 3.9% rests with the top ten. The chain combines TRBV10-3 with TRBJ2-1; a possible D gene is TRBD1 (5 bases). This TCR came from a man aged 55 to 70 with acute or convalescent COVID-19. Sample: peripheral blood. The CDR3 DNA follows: TGTGCCATCATCCGTGGGGCCAGCTCCTACAATGAGCAGTTCTTC. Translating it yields CAIIRGASSYNEQFF.